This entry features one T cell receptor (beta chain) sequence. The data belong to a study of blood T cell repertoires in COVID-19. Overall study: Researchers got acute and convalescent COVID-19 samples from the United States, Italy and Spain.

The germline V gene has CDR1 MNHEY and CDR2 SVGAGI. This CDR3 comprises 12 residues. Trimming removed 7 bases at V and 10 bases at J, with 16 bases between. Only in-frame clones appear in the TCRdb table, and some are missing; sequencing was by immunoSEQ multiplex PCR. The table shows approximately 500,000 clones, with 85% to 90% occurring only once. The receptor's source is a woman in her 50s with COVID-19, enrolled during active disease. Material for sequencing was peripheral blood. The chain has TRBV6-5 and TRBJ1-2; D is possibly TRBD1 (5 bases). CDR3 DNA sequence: TGTGCCAGCATCCAACCGACAGTATCCTACACCTTC. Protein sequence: CASIQPTVSYTF.